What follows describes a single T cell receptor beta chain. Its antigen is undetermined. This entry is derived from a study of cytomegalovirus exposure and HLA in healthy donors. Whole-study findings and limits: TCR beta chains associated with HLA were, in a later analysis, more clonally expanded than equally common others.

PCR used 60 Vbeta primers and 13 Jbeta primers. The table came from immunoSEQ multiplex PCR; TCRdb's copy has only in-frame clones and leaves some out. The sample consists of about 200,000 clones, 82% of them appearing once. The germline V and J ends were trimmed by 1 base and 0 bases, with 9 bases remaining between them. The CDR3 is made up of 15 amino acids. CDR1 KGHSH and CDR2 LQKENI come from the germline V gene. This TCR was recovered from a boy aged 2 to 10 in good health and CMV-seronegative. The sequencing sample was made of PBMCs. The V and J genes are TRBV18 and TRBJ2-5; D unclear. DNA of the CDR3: TGTGCCAGCTCACCACGACAAGGCCACCAAGAGACCCAGTACTTC. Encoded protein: CASSPRQGHQETQYF.